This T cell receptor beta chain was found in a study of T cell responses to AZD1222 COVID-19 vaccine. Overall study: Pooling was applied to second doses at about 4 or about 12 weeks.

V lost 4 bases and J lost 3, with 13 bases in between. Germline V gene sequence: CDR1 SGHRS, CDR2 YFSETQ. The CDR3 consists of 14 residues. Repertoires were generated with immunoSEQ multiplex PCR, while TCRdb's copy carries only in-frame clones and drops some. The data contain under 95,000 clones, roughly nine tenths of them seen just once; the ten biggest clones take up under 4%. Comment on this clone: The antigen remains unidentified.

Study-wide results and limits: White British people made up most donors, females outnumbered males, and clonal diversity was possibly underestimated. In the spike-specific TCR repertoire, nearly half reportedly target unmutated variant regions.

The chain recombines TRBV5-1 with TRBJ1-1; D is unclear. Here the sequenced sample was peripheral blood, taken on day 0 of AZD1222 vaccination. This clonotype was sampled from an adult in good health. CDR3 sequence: CASSPREFDTEAFF. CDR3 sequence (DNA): TGCGCCAGCAGCCCTCGGGAGTTCGACACTGAAGCTTTCTTT. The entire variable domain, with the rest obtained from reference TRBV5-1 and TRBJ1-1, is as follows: KAGVTQTPRYLIKTRGQQVTLSCSPISGHRSVSWYQQTPGQGLQFLFEYFSETQRNKGNFPGRFSGRQFSNSRSEMNVSTLELGDSALYLCASSPREFDTEAFFGQGTRLTVV.